These 22 T cell receptor beta chains came from one sample sequenced in a study of naive and memory T cell subsets (dated by TCRdb to about 2017). Receptor libraries were prepared by UMI-ligation and nested PCR. TCRdb shows the sequencer as Illumina MiSeq. The beta constant-region primer consisted of an equimolar mixture of two oligonucleotides that together covered TRBC1 and TRBC2. Four rounds of PCR were used to amplify ligated cDNA, with nested alpha and beta constant-region primers being used together with the SP2 primer. In TCRdb, the public reads were trimmed at Q25 with fastp and aligned with MiXCR, with productive beta chains retained. All rows with the same CDR3 protein become a single entry with the most common DNA and genes. The sample records 120,000 or so distinct CDR3 sequences, 30% to 45% of which are singletons. The ten biggest clones cover more than 0.8% of the sample. Source material: central memory CD4+ T cells from blood. Explained via the paper, the cell subset or site label denotes: central memory, CD45RA- CD27+. The receptors were gathered from a human donor in good health.

The genes are TRBV5-1 and TRBJ2-5, with D possibly being TRBD1 (5 bases). The length of the CDR3 is 14 residues. The V end lost 3 bases, the J end lost 5 bases, and 14 bases lay between the germline ends. Germline V CDR1 and CDR2: SGHRS, YFSETQ. CDR3 sequence reads: CASSSGRVDETQYF. In DNA, the CDR3 is TGCGCCAGCAGCTCGGGCAGGGTTGACGAGACCCAGTACTTC. Together with reference TRBV5-1 and TRBJ2-5, the CDR3 gives the full variable domain: KAGVTQTPRYLIKTRGQQVTLSCSPISGHRSVSWYQQTPGQGLQFLFEYFSETQRNKGNFPGRFSGRQFSNSRSEMNVSTLELGDSALYLCASSSGRVDETQYFGPGTRLLVL.

J is TRBJ1-5 and V is TRBV9; no reliable D call. V was shortened by 4 bases and J by 0 bases, with 8 bases between the two germline ends. Germline V gene lookup returns CDR1 SGDLS and CDR2 YYNGEE. This CDR3 region has 14 residues. Here the CDR3 reads CASSHDGSNQPQHF. The CDR3 region has the DNA TGTGCCAGCAGCCATGACGGTAGCAATCAGCCCCAGCATTTT.

The chain has TRBV20-1 and TRBJ2-1; 9 bases map to TRBD2. V lost 2 bases to trimming and J lost 7 bases; unmatched junction nucleotides: 12. Germline assignment: CDR1 DFQATT and CDR2 SNEGSKA (reference sequence). The CDR3 contains 16 residues. This chain's CDR3 is CSARLPLAGEGNEQFF. The CDR3 DNA reads TGCAGTGCTAGACTCCCCTTAGCGGGAGAGGGGAATGAGCAGTTCTTC.

This clonotype was observed a handful of times. V usage is TRBV5-5 and J usage is TRBJ2-3; possible D gene TRBD1, 5 bases. Per the germline V gene, CDR1 is SGHKS and CDR2 is YYEKEE (reference sequence). Deletions cut 3 bases from V and 4 bases from J, with 9 bases between. The CDR3 has 13 residues. The CDR3 spells CASSSAGPDTQYF. The CDR3 bases are TGTGCCAGCAGCTCCGCAGGGCCAGATACGCAGTATTTT.

The V and J genes are TRBV28 and TRBJ2-6; maybe TRBD1 (6 bases). Germline CDR1 and CDR2: MDHEN and SYDVKM. V lost 4 bases to trimming and J lost 0 bases, with 10 bases between them. This CDR3 comprises 16 residues. CDR3 nucleotides: TGTGCCAGCAGTTCGACAGGAACCTCTGGGGCCAACGTCCTGACTTTC. Protein sequence: CASSSTGTSGANVLTF.

This clonotype came up a few times. CDR3 DNA sequence: TGTGCCAGCAGTTACTCGACCAGGGGCGGCAATCAGCCCCAGCATTTT. This gives the protein CASSYSTRGGNQPQHF. The chain couples TRBV6-2 or TRBV6-3 to TRBJ1-5; D possibly corresponds to TRBD1 (6 bases). The germline CDR1 and CDR2 sequences are MNHEY and SVGEGT. This CDR3 contains 16 residues. The V end lost 0 bases, the J end lost 2 bases, and 11 bases lay between the germline ends.

This clonotype was counted between two and nine times. The rearrangement uses TRBV15 and TRBJ1-4; TRBD1 matches at 8 bases. The V and J ends lost 6 bases and 8 bases, in that order; junction bases with no gene match: 11. The CDR3 runs 15 residues. Per germline, CDR1 LNHNV and CDR2 YYDKDF (reference sequence). The CDR3, as DNA: TGTGCCACCAGGACCGACAGGGGCGATCCGGAAAAACTGTTTTTT. Its protein product is CATRTDRGDPEKLFF.

Note on this clonotype: A junction boundary mismatches the germline segment, possibly from a read error. J is TRBJ2-7 and V is TRBV3-1; perhaps TRBD2 as D (5 bases). This CDR3 comprises 13 residues. Germline V gene data show CDR1 as LGHDT and CDR2 as YNNKEL (reference sequence). DNA of the CDR3: TGTGCCAGCAGCCAAGTGACGGAAGGGCGGGCCGTCTTC. It encodes CASSQVTEGRAVF.

This clonotype appeared many times. The chain combines TRBV7-6 with TRBJ2-3; possibly TRBD2 for D (6 bases). The V gene lost 5 bases and the J gene lost 5 bases, with 11 bases spanning the gap. The CDR3 extends over 13 amino acids. Per germline, CDR1 SGHVS and CDR2 FNYEAQ. In DNA, the CDR3 is TGTGCCAGCAGCCGTAAAGCGGGAGATACGCAGTATTTT. Translated: CASSRKAGDTQYF. Full variable domain (rest looked up from reference TRBV7-6 and TRBJ2-3): GAGVSQSPRYKVTKRGQDVALRCDPISGHVSLYWYRQALGQGPEFLTYFNYEAQQDKSGLPNDRFSAERPEGSISTLTIQRTEQRDSAMYRCASSRKAGDTQYFGPGTRLTVL.

A few counts support this clonotype. The gene calls are TRBV20-1 and TRBJ2-1; 8 positions agree with TRBD1. Germline V gene lookup returns CDR1 DFQATT and CDR2 SNEGSKA (reference sequence). This CDR3 is built from 13 residues. With V trimmed by 4 bases and J by 7 bases, 6 bases remained unmatched. The chain's CDR3 is CSATGTGVNEQFF. CDR3 bases: TGCAGTGCTACCGGGACAGGAGTAAATGAGCAGTTCTTC.

The V call is TRBV12-3 or TRBV12-4, the J call TRBJ2-1, with 12 positions matching TRBD2. There are 16 residues in the CDR3. Trimming took 5 bases from V and 2 from J; bases not matched to a gene: 4. This CDR3 is CASSTRTSGTYNEQFF. The CDR3 region has the DNA TGTGCCAGCAGTACCCGGACTAGCGGGACCTACAATGAGCAGTTCTTC.

This clonotype occurred once. This chain links TRBV2 with TRBJ2-2; D unclear. With 0 bases removed from V and 6 bases from J, the gap between germline ends came to 8 bases. From germline, CDR1 is SNHLY and CDR2 FYNNEI. This CDR3 contains 14 residues. In nucleotides, the CDR3 is TGTGCCAGCAGTGAAGCCAGGTTCCCCGGGGAGCTGTTTTTT. Amino acids: CASSEARFPGELFF.

This clonotype has more than one count but fewer than ten. This sequence joins TRBV6-2 or TRBV6-3 and TRBJ1-5, with a possible D match to TRBD1 (5 bases). Trimming removed 7 bases at V and 7 bases at J, with 11 bases between. Germline V gene lookup returns CDR1 MNHEY and CDR2 SVGEGT. The CDR3 extends over 12 amino acids. The CDR3 nucleotides read TGTGCCAGCAAGCAGGGTTTGCAGCCCCAGCATTTT. Its translation: CASKQGLQPQHF.

The V call is TRBV28, the J call TRBJ2-7, with TRBD1 matching 8 bases. Trimming at V came to 4 bases and at J to 9 bases, leaving 5 bases not matched to a gene. The CDR3 has 12 amino acids. Germline loops: CDR1 MDHEN, CDR2 SYDVKM. CDR3 region: CASSSDRVVQYF. The CDR3 DNA follows: TGTGCCAGCAGTTCGGACAGGGTGGTGCAGTACTTC.

The J gene is TRBJ1-1, the V gene TRBV27, with D unresolved. The CDR3 totals 12 residues. V lost 3 bases, J lost 9 bases, and 11 bases lay in between. Germline CDR1 reads MNHEY; CDR2 reads SMNVEV (reference sequence). CDR3 sequence: CASSFPDGKAFF. The CDR3 bases are TGTGCCAGCAGTTTCCCGGACGGGAAAGCTTTCTTT.

This clonotype counts as medium-sized. The chain combines TRBV29-1 with TRBJ1-6; D gene uncertain. V shed 4 bases and J shed 4 bases, with 8 bases lying between them. CDR1 is SQVTM and CDR2 is ANQGSEA in the germline V gene. The CDR3 totals 13 residues. The CDR3 nucleotides read TGCAGCGTTGGCGACACTTATAATTCACCCCTCCACTTT. It is translated as CSVGDTYNSPLHF.

This clonotype was seen at least ten times. The rearrangement joins TRBV29-1 to TRBJ2-1, with TRBD2 as a possible D gene (6 bases). Germline CDR1 SQVTM, CDR2 ANQGSEA. Trimming cost V 7 bases and J 4 bases, with 17 bases left between them. CDR3 length equals 14 residues. CDR3 DNA: TGCAGCGCTAGCGAGATATACAGATACAATGAGCAGTTCTTC. This sequence encodes CSASEIYRYNEQFF.

This clonotype has only a few counts. The chain combines TRBV19 with TRBJ2-1; 7 positions agree with TRBD2. V shed 5 bases and J 1 base; nucleotides not matched to a gene: 8. CDR3 length: 16 residues. Germline values: CDR1 LNHDA, CDR2 SQIVND (reference sequence). The CDR3 coding sequence is TGTGCCAGTAGTCGAAGCCTGGGAGGGTCCTACAATGAGCAGTTCTTC. Its protein is CASSRSLGGSYNEQFF.

The chain employs TRBV20-1 and TRBJ2-2, with 9 bases fitting TRBD1. Germline V gene data show CDR1 as DFQATT and CDR2 as SNEGSKA (reference sequence). There are 16 residues in the CDR3. Unmatched junction bases numbered 8, after V lost 0 bases and J lost 6 bases. CDR3 amino acids: CSARDIRDRVPGELFF. The CDR3 DNA is TGCAGTGCTAGAGACATCCGGGACAGGGTGCCCGGGGAGCTGTTTTTT.

A few counts support this clonotype. The V gene is TRBV6-6, the J gene TRBJ2-1; D is perhaps TRBD2 (6 bases). Germline CDR1 and CDR2: MNHNY and SVGAGI (reference sequence). The CDR3 spans 11 residues. V gave up 6 bases and J gave up 12 bases, with 12 bases separating them. DNA for the CDR3: TGTGCCAGCAGGTGGGACTCCGGGCAGTTCTTC. Its translation is CASRWDSGQFF.

The CDR3 DNA reads TGTGCCAGCAGCTCACTCCAGGGGAGATGGGACACAGATACGCAGTATTTT. Translating it yields CASSSLQGRWDTDTQYF. This sequence joins TRBV7-2 and TRBJ2-3; D might be TRBD1 (6 bases). Trimming left V 4 bases short and J 2 bases short, with 19 bases between. This CDR3 is 17 amino acids long. The germline V gene has CDR1 SGHTA and CDR2 FQGNSA.

This clonotype was recorded many times. CDR3 DNA sequence: TGTGCCAGCAGTTCGCCCCTTCCAGGAAGCGGGCAGTACTTC. Protein product: CASSSPLPGSGQYF. The rearrangement links TRBV27 to TRBJ2-7; D perhaps matches TRBD2 (5 bases). The ends were cut back, 4 bases at V and 9 bases at J, with 19 bases in the middle. Per germline, CDR1 MNHEY and CDR2 SMNVEV (reference sequence). This CDR3 has 14 amino acids.